This T cell receptor beta chain was observed in a study of CD4 and CD8 cells across lung adenocarcinoma regions (dated by TCRdb to between 2017 and 2018). As for the study more broadly: The study compared tumor centers with tumor margins to examine intratumor heterogeneity of the T cell receptor repertoire.

From the germline V gene, CDR1 is MRHNA and CDR2 is SNTAGT. The CDR3 covers 19 residues, taking in both the cysteine and the phenylalanine. Just CDR3 DNA is preserved here, 57 bases in frame from base 1. The library was generated by PCR. TCRdb records HiSeq X Ten as the sequencer. The public sequencing data were trimmed at Q25 with fastp and processed into clonotypes with MiXCR by TCRdb, which kept only in-frame beta chains. Merged by CDR3 protein, the rows form single entries marked with the most common genes and DNA. This sample holds around 9,800 distinct CDR3 sequences; around half were observed only once. The top ten clonotypes cover roughly 20% of the sample. The donors were patients who had localized lung adenocarcinoma, which is a subtype of non-small cell lung cancer. The samples were taken from the centers of localized lung adenocarcinomas. For TCR repertoire analysis, CD4+ T cells from tumor tissue were profiled separately from CD8+ T cells.

In the case of this clonotype: Its target antigen remains unknown. An end of the junction does not agree with germline; a read error may underlie this.

The chain couples TRBV6-4 to TRBJ2-4, with 11 bases aligning to TRBD2. The specimen sequenced was CD4+ T cells from the center of a lung tumor. The cell subset or site tag for this specimen amounts to: tumor center region. The origin of this receptor is a male donor with lung adenocarcinoma. The CD4 and CD8 labels of this study may be unreliable. This receptor carries the CDR3 CASSLTAASGGSGKNMQYF. The DNA sequence is given as TGTGCCAGCAGTCTCACGGCGGCTAGCGGGGGGTCGGGCAAAAACATGCAGTACTTC.